The present entry profiles one TCR beta chain with its context. This clone is a singleton in its sample. Its recognized antigen is unknown. No base quality values were provided; no much bigger clone lies one nucleotide off. Spanning cysteine to phenylalanine, the CDR3 consists of 16 amino acids. The CDR3 DNA has 48 bases and is translated from base 1. The germline V gene (reference sequence) provides CDR1 SGHNT and CDR2 YYREEE. V lost 5 bases and J lost 0 bases; the stretch between them is 18 bases long. TCR CDR3 regions were amplified from genomic DNA by multiplex PCR using the deep immunoSEQ assay. Extracted genomic DNA from each cell subset was distributed evenly across all wells of several immunoSEQ 96-well plates, and each plate was treated as a replicate. For sorted subsets, each replicate PCR was loaded with 200 ng genomic DNA, equivalent to 30,000 or so T cell genomes. Purified libraries were measured with a Qubit 3.0 fluorometer, size-checked on a Bioanalyzer 2100, and measured again with the KAPA Library Quantification kit. A separate single-read 150-cycle Illumina NextSeq 550 flow cell was used to sequence each immunoSEQ 96-well plate. As for how the authors treated the data: The immunoSEQ output contained only junctional sequences without quality scores, so filtering could not match that applied to full-length reads. Sequences were annotated with PyIR, a Python wrapper for IgBLAST v1.9, and V/J genes and CDR3 were assigned using IMGT germline references. Any read was removed if the V/J assignment was weak (E-value above 1e-6), the CDR3 was missing, or the read contained stop codons, out-of-frame junctions, or ambiguous translated residues. V3J clonotypes were defined as sequences sharing the same inferred V gene, J gene, and CDR3 amino acid sequence. Percentage overlap between repertoires was computed as shared unique clonotypes divided by the size of the smaller repertoire. RTK rarefaction, the Chao1 estimator, and Recon v2.1 estimates of unobserved clonotypes were used to assess repertoire richness. Generation probabilities for all TCRbeta clonotypes obtained by the gDNA method from a few donors were computed using OLGA. TCRdb obtained this table from immuneACCESS and retained in-frame rearrangements with V and J assigned. These tables miss some clones; where compared with another copy, unresolved V genes account for less than half of the shortfall, and the remainder is unexplained. The V and J calls and clone size were taken over from that table, and D and trimming were inferred from the DNA. Present in this sample are 2,500,000 or so clones, 85% to 95% of which were seen just once. The top ten clonotypes cover about 0.41% of the sample.

The sample belongs to a study of shared clonotypes between healthy human individuals (TCRdb year 2020). With regard to the full study: The cohort included a few men and a couple of women between 18 and 49 years of age. Per donor, three plates each were used for CD4 naive and CD4 memory, two for CD8 naive, and one for CD8 memory. The study deeply sequenced blood TCR repertoires of about 5 healthy adults to estimate repertoire size and the extent of clonotype sharing between individuals. Different laboratories and diverse techniques were used to prepare libraries and sequence TCR repertoires, to increase sequencing depth and limit assay-specific biases. Per donor, leukapheresis produced somewhere between about 0.9 and 9 billion PBMCs. Overall study outcomes, separate from this receptor: When several donors were compared, the shared fraction of clonotypes was 5% to 6.5% for naive CD4, 3% to 4% for naive CD8, more than 2% for memory CD4, and under 0.5% for memory CD8. Estimated clonotype richness was generally larger for naive than for memory subsets. Compared with non-shared clonotypes, clonotypes shared by all four sorted-subset donors had higher generation probabilities. Based on pairwise subsampling, the degree of clonotype sharing among donors was expected to be affected by sequencing depth. Because the study included a small number of donors, the genetic and exposure-history diversity represented was limited. Sampling was restricted to blood, and TCR repertoires in tissues likely differ from the TCR repertoires found in blood. Incomplete sequencing was indicated by rarefaction of sorted-subset datasets, despite the large sequencing depth.

Donors were healthy HIV-negative adults with no recently reported acute infections or vaccinations. Every donor was a Caucasian adult living in Nashville, Tennessee, USA. CD4+ T cells were enriched by magnetic negative selection; naive cells were then positively selected on CD45RA, and the negative fraction formed the memory subset. Blood was obtained by leukapheresis, after which PBMCs were separated by Ficoll-Histopaque density gradient centrifugation and cryopreserved in liquid nitrogen vapor phase. Analytical flow cytometry was used to check the purity and quantity of each magnetically sorted T cell population. Genomic DNA was isolated from every sorted fraction and measured by UV absorbance on a Nanodrop 2000c.

The TCR comes from a man in his late teens or twenties in good health. Some clones in this sample may be carry-over from other donors' samples. The specimen sequenced was naive CD4+ T cells from PBMCs. The sample's cell subset or site label, decoded: CD45RA+ positively selected. The V gene is TRBV5-4 and the J gene is TRBJ2-7; the D segment might be TRBD1 or TRBD2, since each matches 6 bases. CDR3 reads: CASRNGAGRGSYEQYF. In nucleotide form, the sequence is TGTGCCAGCAGGAACGGAGCGGGCAGGGGCTCCTACGAGCAGTACTTC.